These 19 T cell receptor beta chains came from one sample sequenced in a study of T cells in Graves' hyperthyroidism and ophthalmopathy. Amplification of TCR beta CDR3 regions was performed using RNA transcripts as template. The HTBI primer set drove a first-round RT-PCR of the TCR CDR3. TCRdb re-called the multiplex PCR reads with MiXCR, one entry per CDR3 protein. Of roughly 630,000 distinct CDR3 sequences in the sample, 15% to 18% were seen once. The sequenced material came from blood. These receptor sequences come from a young woman with Graves' hyperthyroidism.

This clonotype was counted only a few times. The chain recombines TRBV4-1 with TRBJ2-5; TRBD2 aligns across 15 bases. V gave up 4 bases and J gave up 5 bases; unmatched junction bases: 11. Per germline, CDR1 MGHRA and CDR2 YSYEKL. The CDR3 is 18 amino acids. CDR3 coding DNA: TGCGCCAGCAGCCCTCTTCGGACTAGCGGGAGGGCCCAGGAGACCCAGTACTTC. Translated, it gives CASSPLRTSGRAQETQYF.

This clonotype was counted many times. The chain recombines TRBV11-2 with TRBJ2-7, with TRBD2 matching 10 bases. The CDR3 has 16 residues. Germline V CDR1 and CDR2: SGHAT, FQNNGV. The junction had 9 bases not matched to a gene; V was cut back by 5 bases and J by 2 bases. CDR3 sequence reads: CASSIIPGLATYEQYF. The CDR3 coding sequence is TGTGCCAGCAGCATCATTCCGGGACTAGCGACCTACGAGCAGTACTTC.

This clonotype was counted ten times or more. The V and J genes are TRBV7-2 and TRBJ2-1, with 7 nucleotides matching TRBD2. CDR1 is SGHTA and CDR2 is FQGNSA in the germline V gene. The CDR3 has 15 residues. The V gene end was trimmed by 5 bases and the J gene end by 7 bases; junction bases not matched to a gene: 11. CDR3 in amino acids: CASSPGLVVGNEQFF. In DNA form, the CDR3 reads TGTGCCAGCAGCCCTGGACTAGTGGTGGGTAATGAGCAGTTCTTC.

This clonotype occurred many times. The chain recombines TRBV28 with TRBJ2-7; the match to TRBD1 covers 10 bases. In germline, CDR1 is MDHEN, CDR2 SYDVKM. This CDR3 comprises 16 residues. V shed 2 bases, J shed 3 bases, and the junction held 7 bases outside the gene matches. This CDR3 is CASSLTGTGESYEQYF. CDR3 in DNA: TGTGCCAGCAGTTTAACCGGGACAGGGGAAAGCTACGAGCAGTACTTC.

Ten or more counts support this clonotype. The rearrangement joins TRBV20-1 to TRBJ2-7; tentative D call: TRBD2 (6 bases). V dropped 0 bases and J dropped 7 bases, with 13 bases sitting between them. The germline gives CDR1 DFQATT, CDR2 SNEGSKA (reference sequence). CDR3 length equals 13 residues. CDR3 DNA: TGCAGTGCTAGAGACGGGAGCTCTCGAGAGCAGTACTTC. Encoded protein: CSARDGSSREQYF.

This clonotype was recorded at least ten times. The V and J genes are TRBV28 and TRBJ1-2, with 8 bases identical to TRBD1. V lost 2 bases to trimming and J lost 5 bases; unmatched junction nucleotides: 10. Germline-derived CDR1 and CDR2 are MDHEN and SYDVKM. The CDR3 consists of 16 residues. The CDR3 DNA is TGTGCCAGCAGTTTACCCCGTAACAGGGGGAAGTATGGCTACACCTTC. Translated: CASSLPRNRGKYGYTF.

This clonotype came up many times. The chain is built from TRBV7-2 and TRBJ2-3; perhaps D is TRBD1 or TRBD2 (6 bases each). CDR1 and CDR2 from the germline V gene are SGHTA and FQGNSA. CDR3 length: 15 residues. V dropped 2 bases and J dropped 2 bases, with 11 bases sitting between them. CDR3 sequence: CASSLIGGYTDTQYF. The CDR3 region has the DNA TGTGCCAGCAGCTTAATAGGGGGGTACACAGATACGCAGTATTTT.

This clonotype showed up just a few times. The chain recombines TRBV9 with TRBJ2-3; weak D call: TRBD2 (6 bases). From germline, CDR1 is SGDLS and CDR2 YYNGEE. V was pared by 4 bases and J by 0 bases, with 15 bases between. This CDR3 has 16 residues. The chain's CDR3 is CASSIPAGTSTDTQYF. The CDR3 nucleotides are TGTGCCAGCAGCATCCCCGCCGGGACTAGCACAGATACGCAGTATTTT.

This clonotype showed up many times. This rearrangement joins TRBV18 to TRBJ1-3; D may be TRBD1 (5 bases). Deletions cut 6 bases from V and 0 bases from J, with 9 bases between. CDR1 and CDR2 (germline): KGHSH, LQKENI. The CDR3 length is 14 residues. The CDR3 here is CASSNQGSGNTIYF. The CDR3 coding sequence is TGTGCCAGCTCCAACCAGGGCTCTGGAAACACCATATATTTT.

The chain recombines TRBV27 with TRBJ2-1; 8 bases fit TRBD1. J was trimmed by 12 bases and V by 1 base; bases with no gene match: 17. Germline V gene sequence: CDR1 MNHEY, CDR2 SMNVEV (reference sequence). CDR3 length: 17 amino acids. DNA for the CDR3: TGTGCCAGCAGTTTATTTGGTGTGGGACAGGATCGTTTACCGCAGTTCTTC. Residues: CASSLFGVGQDRLPQFF.

This clonotype was counted at least ten times. The chain joins TRBV13 to TRBJ2-3, with D possibly being TRBD1 (5 bases). Germline lookup yields CDR1 PRHDT and CDR2 FYEKMQ (reference sequence). V was pared by 5 bases and J by 4 bases, with 19 bases between. The CDR3 sequence is 16 residues long. The CDR3 spells CASSHATKQVPDTQYF. Written as DNA, the CDR3 is TGTGCCAGCAGCCATGCCACAAAACAGGTCCCAGATACGCAGTATTTT.

This clonotype was counted many times. The chain employs TRBV2 and TRBJ2-3; 9 nucleotides line up with TRBD2. The CDR3 length is 14 residues. Germline V gene data show CDR1 as SNHLY and CDR2 as FYNNEI. Trimming took 8 bases from V and 3 from J; bases not matched to a gene: 6. CDR3 region: CASGAGGSTDTQYF. Written as DNA, the CDR3 is TGTGCCAGCGGCGCGGGAGGGTCGACAGATACGCAGTATTTT.

This clonotype was observed at least ten times. The rearrangement links TRBV7-8 to TRBJ2-7; the match to TRBD2 covers 11 bases. The germline CDR1 and CDR2 sequences are SGHVS and FQNEAQ. The CDR3 extends over 14 amino acids. The trim removed 6 bases at V and 3 bases at J, leaving 4 bases unmatched. The CDR3 DNA reads TGTGCCAGCAGTTCCCTAGCGGGAGGCTACGAGCAGTACTTC. This codes for CASSSLAGGYEQYF.

In this sample, this clonotype turned up many times. The junction shows a germline mismatch at one end, possibly a read error. The chain joins TRBV6-1 to TRBJ1-1, with a weak D call TRBD1 (5 bases). The germline CDR1 and CDR2 sequences are MNHNS and SASEGT. The CDR3 consists of 14 residues. This CDR3 reads CACRRGGFDTEAFF. CDR3 nucleotide sequence: TGTGCCTGCAGGCGCGGGGGGTTCGACACTGAAGCTTTCTTT.

This clonotype was seen at least ten times. This chain connects TRBV3-1 to TRBJ2-7; 10 bases agree with TRBD1. Germline V lookup: CDR1 LGHDT, CDR2 YNNKEL (reference sequence). The J segment lost 2 bases and the V segment lost 4 bases, leaving 5 bases of the junction unmatched. CDR3 size: 15 residues. The CDR3 nucleotides read TGTGCCAGCAGCCGAGCGGGACAGGGGACCTACGAGCAGTACTTC. Amino acid sequence: CASSRAGQGTYEQYF.

This clonotype has a count of ten or more. The chain combines TRBV27 with TRBJ2-7, with 10 bases matching TRBD2. The CDR3 consists of 15 residues. Per germline, CDR1 MNHEY and CDR2 SMNVEV (reference sequence). Losses at the gene ends were 7 bases for V and 4 bases for J; bases not matched to a gene: 10. CDR3 nucleotides: TGTGCCAGCAAAAAGGAGTTAGCGGGAGGTTACGAGCAGTACTTC. Protein sequence: CASKKELAGGYEQYF.

This clonotype was seen many times. This chain joins TRBV30 and TRBJ2-3; 11 bases fit TRBD2. The junction had 7 bases not matched to a gene; V was cut back by 5 bases and J by 0 bases. CDR3 length: 16 residues. Germline assignment: CDR1 GTSNPN and CDR2 SVGIG (reference sequence). The CDR3 nucleotides read TGTGCCTGGGGAATAGGGACTAGCGGAAGCACAGATACGCAGTATTTT. It codes for CAWGIGTSGSTDTQYF.

This clonotype was seen more than once but under ten times. This chain connects TRBV10-3 to TRBJ2-3; TRBD2 matches at 10 bases. CDR1 ENHRY and CDR2 SYGVKD come from the germline V gene. V trimming: 6 bases; J trimming: 4 bases; junction bases outside the gene matches: 7. This CDR3 contains 15 residues. CDR3 region: CAIRGSGTSADTQYF. CDR3 DNA: TGTGCCATCAGGGGATCCGGGACTAGCGCAGATACGCAGTATTTT.

CDR3 residues: CSAREAGSYNSPLHF. CDR3 bases: TGCAGTGCTAGAGAGGCGGGTTCCTATAATTCACCCCTCCACTTT. The chain uses TRBV20-1 and TRBJ1-6; D uncertain. Germline V CDR1 and CDR2: DFQATT, SNEGSKA (reference sequence). This CDR3 comprises 15 residues. V dropped 0 bases and J dropped 1 base, with 7 bases sitting between them.